The entry below describes one T cell receptor beta chain. Repertoires were generated with immunoSEQ multiplex PCR, while TCRdb's copy carries only in-frame clones and drops some. The sample yields some 58,000 clones, 70% to 90% seen once. The data were taken from a study of blood T cell repertoires in COVID-19. Study background: Collection of acute and convalescent COVID-19 samples took place in the United States, Italy and Spain.

Source material: peripheral blood. The clonotype was recovered from a man aged 55-75 years with COVID-19, enrolled during active disease.

The CDR3 protein is CASSLDRAEADTQYF. CDR3 bases: TGTGCCAGCAGCCTGGACAGGGCTGAGGCAGATACGCAGTATTTT. This chain uses TRBV5-8 with TRBJ2-3, with 8 positions matching TRBD1. Germline loops: CDR1 SGHTS, CDR2 YDEGEE. This CDR3 contains 15 residues. V was clipped by 4 bases and J by 4 bases; unmatched bases: 8.